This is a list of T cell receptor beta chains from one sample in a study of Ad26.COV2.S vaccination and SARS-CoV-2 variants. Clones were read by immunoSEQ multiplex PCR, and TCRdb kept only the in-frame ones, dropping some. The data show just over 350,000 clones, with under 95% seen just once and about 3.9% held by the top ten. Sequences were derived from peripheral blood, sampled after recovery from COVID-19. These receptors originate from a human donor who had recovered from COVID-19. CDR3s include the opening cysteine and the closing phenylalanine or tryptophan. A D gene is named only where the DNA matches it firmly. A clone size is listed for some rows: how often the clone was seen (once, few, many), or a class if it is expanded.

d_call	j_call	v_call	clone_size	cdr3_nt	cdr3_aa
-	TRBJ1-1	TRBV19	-	TGTGCCAGTAGGACAGCGAGAAACACTGAAGCTTTCTTT	CASRTARNTEAFF
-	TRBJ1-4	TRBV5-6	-	TGTGCCAGCAGCGACAAGACAGCCTATGCAACTAATGAAAAACTGTTTTTT	CASSDKTAYATNEKLFF
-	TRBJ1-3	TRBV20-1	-	TGCAGTGCTGGGACCCGAAACATCATATATTTT	CSAGTRNIIYF
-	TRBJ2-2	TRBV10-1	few	TGCGCCAGCAGGGGGTCGAACACCGGGGAGCTGTTTTTT	CASRGSNTGELFF
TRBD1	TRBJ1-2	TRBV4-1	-	TGCGCCAGCAGCCAATCGGGATCCTTGACAGGGTCCGATGGCTACACCTTC	CASSQSGSLTGSDGYTF
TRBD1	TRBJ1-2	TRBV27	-	TGTGCCAGCAGGGCCCTGACAGGGGAAGGCTACACCTTC	CASRALTGEGYTF
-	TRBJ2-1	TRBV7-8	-	TGTGCCAGCAGCTTAGCCTTGGATGGTTTGCACAATGAGCAGTTCTTC	CASSLALDGLHNEQFF
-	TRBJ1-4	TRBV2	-	TGTGCCAGCAATGTGGGACAAACTAATGAAAAACTGTTTTTT	CASNVGQTNEKLFF
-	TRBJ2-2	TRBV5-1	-	TGCGCCAGCAGCTTATCGGGGGTCACCGGGGAGCTGTTTTTT	CASSLSGVTGELFF
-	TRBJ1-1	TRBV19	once	TGTGCCAGTAGTATCGGGGCACGGTTGAACACTGAAGCTTTCTTT	CASSIGARLNTEAFF
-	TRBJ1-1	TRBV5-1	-	TGCGCCAGCAGCCCTGGCAGGACTTCGGCTGAAGCTTTCTTT	CASSPGRTSAEAFF
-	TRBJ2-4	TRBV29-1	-	TGCAGCGCCTCGGGGGCGAACAAAAACATTCAGTACTTC	CSASGANKNIQYF
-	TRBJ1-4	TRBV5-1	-	TGCGCCAGCAGCTTGCAGATTGCAACTAATGAAAAACTGTTTTTT	CASSLQIATNEKLFF
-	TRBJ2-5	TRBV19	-	TGTGCCAGTAGCGTAACAAGCGGATCGCAAGAGACCCAGTACTTC	CASSVTSGSQETQYF
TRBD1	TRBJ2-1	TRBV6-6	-	TGTGCCAGCAGCCTGGACAGGGCCTACAATGAGCAGTTCTTC	CASSLDRAYNEQFF
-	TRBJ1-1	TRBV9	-	TGTGCCAGCAGCGTAGCTGGGGGGGGGACTGAAGCTTTCTTT	CASSVAGGGTEAFF
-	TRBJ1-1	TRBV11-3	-	TGTGCCAGCATCCCGGCAGGGAAGAAGGTCCGTCCAAGGGGTGAAGCTTTCTTT	CASIPAGKKVRPRGEAFF
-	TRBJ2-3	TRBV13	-	TGTGCCAGCAGCCAACCTATTACAGAACATGACACAGATACGCAGTATTTT	CASSQPITEHDTDTQYF
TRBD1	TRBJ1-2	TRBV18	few	TGTGCCAGCTCACCGGGACAGAACTATGGCTACACCTTC	CASSPGQNYGYTF
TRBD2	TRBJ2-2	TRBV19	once	TGTGCCAGTAGTATAGGACTAGCGGGGAAGAACACCGGGGAGCTGTTTTTT	CASSIGLAGKNTGELFF
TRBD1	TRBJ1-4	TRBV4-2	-	TGTGCCAGCAGCCTTAATGTGTGGGGACAGATTAATGAAAAACTGTTTTTT	CASSLNVWGQINEKLFF
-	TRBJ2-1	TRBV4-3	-	TGCGCCAGCAGCCAAAGGGGGGGGAATGAGCAGTTCTTC	CASSQRGGNEQFF
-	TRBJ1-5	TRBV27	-	TGTGCCAGCAGCTCACACGGGAATCAGCCCCAGCATTTT	CASSSHGNQPQHF
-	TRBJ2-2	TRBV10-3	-	TGTGCCATCCGGGACATTACGAACACCGGGGAGCTGTTTTTT	CAIRDITNTGELFF
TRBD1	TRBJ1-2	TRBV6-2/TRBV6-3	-	TGTGCCAGCAGTTCGTGGGACAGTGTTTATGGCTACACCTTC	CASSSWDSVYGYTF
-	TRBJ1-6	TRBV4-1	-	TGCGCCAGCAGCCAAGATAAGGATCAAGGTTATTCACCCCTCCACTTT	CASSQDKDQGYSPLHF
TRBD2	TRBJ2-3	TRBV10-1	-	TGCGCCAGCAGTGACGGGGGGAACACAGATACGCAGTATTTT	CASSDGGNTDTQYF
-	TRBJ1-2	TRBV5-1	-	TGCGCCAGCAGCTCATCGGGGGAGTATGGCTACACCTTC	CASSSSGEYGYTF
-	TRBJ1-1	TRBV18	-	TGTGCCAGCTCACAGGGGACAAACACTGAAGCTTTCTTT	CASSQGTNTEAFF
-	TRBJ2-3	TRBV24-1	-	TGTGCCACCAGTGGCGGGGCCCCAGATACGCAGTATTTT	CATSGGAPDTQYF
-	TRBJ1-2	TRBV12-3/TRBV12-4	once	TGTGCCAGCAGTTTAGGGACAGACTATGGCTACACCTTC	CASSLGTDYGYTF
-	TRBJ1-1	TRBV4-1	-	TGCGCCAGCAGCCCCCTTCCCGACAACACTGAAGCTTTCTTT	CASSPLPDNTEAFF
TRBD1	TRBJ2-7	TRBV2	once	TGTGCCAGCAGTGAACGGAATAGCGGGACAGGGGGCATCGAGCAGTACTTC	CASSERNSGTGGIEQYF
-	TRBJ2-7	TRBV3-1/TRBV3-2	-	TGTGCCAGCAGCCGAAAGGGACTGTTCTACGAGCAGTACTTC	CASSRKGLFYEQYF
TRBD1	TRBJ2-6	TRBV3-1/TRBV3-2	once	TGTGCCAGCAGCCAATTTGGACAGGGTCTATCTGGGGCCAACGTCCTGACTTTC	CASSQFGQGLSGANVLTF
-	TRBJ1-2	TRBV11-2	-	TGTGCCAGCACCGGGGGCCCCTTCGACTATGGCTACACCTTC	CASTGGPFDYGYTF
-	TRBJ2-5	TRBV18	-	TGTGCCAGCTCACCACCAATAGGGCGCAGCCCCGAGACCCAGTACTTC	CASSPPIGRSPETQYF
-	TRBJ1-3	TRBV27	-	TGTGCCAGCAGTACCCCCTTCGGAATGAGAAACTCTGGAAACACCATATATTTT	CASSTPFGMRNSGNTIYF
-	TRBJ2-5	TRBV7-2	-	TGTGCCAGCAGCCCCAGCGGGACCCAGTACTTC	CASSPSGTQYF
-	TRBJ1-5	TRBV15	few	TGTGCCACCAGCGGACAGAGGGCCCCGAATCAGCCCCAGCATTTT	CATSGQRAPNQPQHF
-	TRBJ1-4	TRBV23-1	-	TGCGCCAGCAGTCAATCAGGGGCAACTAATGAAAAACTGTTTTTT	CASSQSGATNEKLFF
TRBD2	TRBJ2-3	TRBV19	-	TGTGCCAGTAGTAGAGGACGGGGGGTTGGCACAGATACGCAGTATTTT	CASSRGRGVGTDTQYF
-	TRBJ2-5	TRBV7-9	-	TGTGCCAGCAGCTTAGTCGCTGTGGGTGGGGTAGAGACCCAGTACTTC	CASSLVAVGGVETQYF
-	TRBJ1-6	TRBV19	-	TGTGCCAGTAGTATAGTTCGGGGGGATTCACCCCTCCACTTT	CASSIVRGDSPLHF
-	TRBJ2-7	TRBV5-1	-	TGCGCCAGCAGCTTTTTGGCAGCATCGCCAGGGGAGCAGTACTTC	CASSFLAASPGEQYF
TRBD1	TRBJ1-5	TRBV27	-	TGTGCCAGCAGTTTGGACAGGGGGCTTGGTCAGCCCCAGCATTTT	CASSLDRGLGQPQHF
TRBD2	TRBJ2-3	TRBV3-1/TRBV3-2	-	TGTGCCAGCAGCCAAGATCGGGGGGGCCAAACAGATACGCAGTATTTT	CASSQDRGGQTDTQYF
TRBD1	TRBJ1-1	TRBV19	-	TGTGCCAGTAGTACCCTTACAAGGACAGGGTGGGGGAGCACTGAAGCTTTCTTT	CASSTLTRTGWGSTEAFF